This T cell receptor beta chain is from a study of T cell responses to AZD1222 COVID-19 vaccine (dated by TCRdb to 2020 to 2022). Concerning the study at large: A total of 230 to 250 trial participants underwent TCR sequencing, of whom around 210 had received two doses of AZD1222 and around 26 had received two doses of the MenACWY control vaccine. Enrollment into the trials was organized by age into subgroups of 18-55, 56-69 and 70-plus years, and those subgroups contained roughly 160, 29 and 62 TCR-sequenced participants, respectively.

The CDR3 regions of human TCRbeta chains were subjected to immunosequencing. As for the original processing: TCRs in the repertoires were matched against a reference library of SARS-CoV-2-specific TCRs that had been generated with the MIRA antigen-specificity platform. Breadth meant the fraction of unique TCRs that were SARS-CoV-2-associated, whereas depth meant the fraction of total T cells that were SARS-CoV-2-associated. Using the MIRA data, each spike-specific TCR was assigned both to the spike region to which the TCR was reactive and to a CD4 or CD8 class. Log10-transformed breadth and depth values were compared by one-way ANOVA with Sidak's multiple comparisons tests. TCRdb mirrors the immuneACCESS table, restricted to in-frame sequences. Some clones are absent from its copies; in checked studies, under half trace to an unresolved V gene, and the reason for the others is unknown. V, J and clone size derive from that table, while D and trimming were established from the DNA sequence. This sample comprises 150,000 to 200,000 clones, around 90% of them detected only once. The ten largest clones add up to approximately 6.2% of the sample.

As concerns this clone: Its antigen is still unknown. Nothing much larger sits one base from this clone, and base qualities are not available.

The label giving this sample's time point can be read as: about 28 days (+/-7) after the second vaccine dose. AZD1222 recipients with second doses at about 4 weeks or about 12 weeks were pooled, because spike-specific TCR depth and breadth did not differ between schedules. The vaccinee samples were drawn from two UK trials, COV001 and COV002, one of which was a single-blind randomized controlled phase 2/3 trial testing AZD1222 (ChAdOx1 nCoV-19) in healthy adults. For TCRbeta chain sequencing, PBMC samples from trial participants were taken at day 0 and at day 28 after the second dose. At the junction V is shortened by 2 bases and J by 5 bases, with 15 bases in between. Taken from the germline V gene (reference sequence), the CDR1 and CDR2 loops are SGHAT and FQDESV. The CDR3 has 16 amino acids, counting the end cysteine and phenylalanine. Only the CDR3 DNA is retained, 48 bases long and in frame from the first base.

Broader findings and caveats from the paper: Nearly half of unique spike-specific TCRs reportedly recognized epitopes outside regions mutated in the B.1.351 and B.1.1.7 variants. The 56-69-year group was small, and its depth increase did not reach significance, likely because of low power. After two AZD1222 doses, both the breadth and the depth of spike-specific TCRs were significantly higher than at day 0 and than in MenACWY recipients. Participants were mostly white British and included more females than males, and it was suggested by the authors that clonal diversity may have been underestimated. Vaccine-associated CD4 TCRs spanned the whole spike protein, with dominant responses in regions 160-218 and 743-854. Only a handful of AZD1222 recipients were SARS-CoV-2 seropositive at baseline, limiting conclusions about previously exposed vaccinees. Because no samples from the day 14 peak response were available, repertoires could be characterized only after the peak T cell response.

The sequences come from peripheral blood, collected 28 days after the second AZD1222 dose. The sequence came from an adult who received the AZD1222 COVID-19 vaccine. The chain is assembled from TRBV11-1 and TRBJ2-2; possibly the D gene is TRBD2, per 5 matching bases. The sequence in DNA is TGTGCCAGCAGCTTAAGAGGGCAGCTAGAAACCGGGGAGCTGTTTTTT. Its protein reads: CASSLRGQLETGELFF.